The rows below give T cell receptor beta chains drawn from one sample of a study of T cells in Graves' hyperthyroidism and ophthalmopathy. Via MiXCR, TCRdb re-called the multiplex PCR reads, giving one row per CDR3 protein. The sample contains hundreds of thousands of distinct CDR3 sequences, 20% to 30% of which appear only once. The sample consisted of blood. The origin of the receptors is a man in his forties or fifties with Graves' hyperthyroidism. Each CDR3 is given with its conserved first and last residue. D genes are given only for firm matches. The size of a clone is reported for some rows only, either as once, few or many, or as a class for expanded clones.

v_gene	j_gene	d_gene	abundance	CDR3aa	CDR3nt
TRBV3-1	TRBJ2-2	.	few	CASNRRGSGELFF	TGTGCCAGCAACCGACGCGGGTCCGGGGAGCTGTTTTTT
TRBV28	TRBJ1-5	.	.	CASSSHTWGSNQPQHF	TGTGCCAGCAGTTCACACACCTGGGGGTCAAATCAGCCCCAGCATTTT
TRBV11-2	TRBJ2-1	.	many	CASSAWRPGHNEQFF	TGTGCCAGCAGCGCCTGGAGGCCTGGGCACAATGAGCAGTTCTTC
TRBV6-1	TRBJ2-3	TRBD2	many	CASTLRRGRADTQYF	TGTGCCAGCACATTACGCCGCGGGAGGGCAGATACGCAGTATTTT
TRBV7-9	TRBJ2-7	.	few	CASSLEMVYEQYF	TGTGCCAGCAGCTTAGAGATGGTCTACGAGCAGTACTTC
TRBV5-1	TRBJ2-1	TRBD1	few	CASSDRGPYNEQFF	TGCGCCAGCAGCGACAGGGGGCCCTACAATGAGCAGTTCTTC
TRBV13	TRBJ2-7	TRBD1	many	CASSSRQGLEQYF	TGTGCCAGCAGCTCCCGACAGGGCCTCGAGCAGTACTTC
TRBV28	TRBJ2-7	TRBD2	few	CASSGGGASGESEQYF	TGTGCCAGCAGTGGGGGGGGGGCTAGCGGGGAATCCGAGCAGTACTTC
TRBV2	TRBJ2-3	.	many	CASSGWASTDTQYF	TGTGCCAGCAGTGGATGGGCTAGCACAGATACGCAGTATTTT
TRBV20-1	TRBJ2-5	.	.	CSSLSQETQYF	TGCAGTAGCCTATCGCAAGAGACCCAGTACTTC
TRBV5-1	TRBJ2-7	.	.	CASSVEGLDEQYF	TGCGCCAGCAGCGTGGAGGGCCTCGACGAGCAGTACTTC
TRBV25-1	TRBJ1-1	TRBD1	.	CASSGFGQGDFEAFF	TGTGCCAGCAGTGGATTCGGACAGGGGGATTTTGAAGCTTTCTTT
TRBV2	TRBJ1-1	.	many	CASSRQEWNTEAFF	TGTGCCAGCAGTAGACAGGAATGGAACACTGAAGCTTTCTTT
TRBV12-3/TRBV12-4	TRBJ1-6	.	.	CASRSVGNSPLHF	TGTGCCAGCCGCTCTGTAGGCAATTCACCCCTCCACTTT
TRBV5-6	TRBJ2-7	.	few	CASSSSSSYEQYF	TGTGCCAGCAGCTCCTCAAGCTCCTACGAGCAGTACTTC
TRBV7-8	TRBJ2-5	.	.	CAATRPGGETQYF	TGTGCCGCGACCAGGCCAGGTGGAGAGACCCAGTACTTC
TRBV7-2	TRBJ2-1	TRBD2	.	CASSSPGLVYNEQFF	TGTGCCAGCAGCTCGCCGGGACTAGTCTACAATGAGCAGTTCTTC
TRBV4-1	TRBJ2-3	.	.	CASSQAGSQGRDTQYF	TGCGCCAGCAGCCAGGCGGGTAGCCAGGGACGAGATACGCAGTATTTT
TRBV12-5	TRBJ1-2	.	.	CASGRTINYGYTF	TGTGCTAGTGGCCGGACAATTAACTATGGCTACACCTTC
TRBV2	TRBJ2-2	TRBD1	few	CASTSDRLFAGELFF	TGTGCCAGCACCTCGGACAGGCTATTCGCCGGGGAGCTGTTTTTT
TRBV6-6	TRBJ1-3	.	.	CASSYSPDIQTGNTIYF	TGTGCCAGCAGTTACTCGCCCGACATCCAAACTGGAAACACCATATATTTT
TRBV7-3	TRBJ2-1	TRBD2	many	CASSLRDGRVAYNEQFF	TGTGCCAGCAGCTTACGGGACGGGAGGGTGGCCTACAATGAGCAGTTCTTC
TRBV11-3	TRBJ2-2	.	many	CASSSSPTHTGELFF	TGTGCCAGCAGCTCCAGCCCGACTCACACCGGGGAGCTGTTTTTT
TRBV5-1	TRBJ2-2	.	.	CASSPTGLGTGELFF	TGTGCCAGCAGCCCGACGGGACTTGGCACCGGGGAGCTGTTTTTT
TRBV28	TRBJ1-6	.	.	CASTLGYSPLHF	TGTGCCAGCACCTTAGGGTATTCACCCCTCCACTTT
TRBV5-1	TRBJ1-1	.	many	CASSEPGQNTEAFF	TGCGCCAGCAGCGAACCGGGACAGAACACTGAAGCTTTCTTT
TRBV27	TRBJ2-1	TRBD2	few	CASSSRLAGGTYNEQFF	TGTGCCAGCAGTTCCAGACTAGCGGGAGGGACCTACAATGAGCAGTTCTTC
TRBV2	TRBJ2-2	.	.	CASSESSPGELFF	TGTGCCAGCAGTGAATCTTCCCCCGGGGAGCTGTTTTTT
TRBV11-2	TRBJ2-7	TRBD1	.	CASSTGQGISSYEQYF	TGTGCCAGCAGCACCGGACAGGGGATATCCTCCTACGAGCAGTACTTC
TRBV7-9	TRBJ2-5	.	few	CASSSRESQETQYF	TGTGCCAGCAGCTCTCGGGAGTCGCAAGAGACCCAGTACTTC
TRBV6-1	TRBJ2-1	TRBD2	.	CASSFKGSGRGRGNEQFF	TGTGCCAGCAGTTTCAAAGGGAGCGGGAGAGGACGGGGCAATGAGCAGTTCTTC
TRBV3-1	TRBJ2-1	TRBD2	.	CASSQASLAGGHEQFF	TGTGCCAGCAGCCAAGCATCACTAGCGGGAGGACATGAGCAGTTCTTC
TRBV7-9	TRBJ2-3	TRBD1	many	CASSSGQGPRADTQYF	TGTGCCAGCAGCTCCGGACAGGGGCCGAGAGCAGATACGCAGTATTTT
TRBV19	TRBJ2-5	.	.	CASSLLLTQYF	TGTGCCAGTAGTCTCCTATTGACCCAGTACTTC
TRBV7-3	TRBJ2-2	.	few	CASSLYPRVQDGELFF	TGTGCCAGCAGCTTATACCCCAGGGTTCAGGACGGGGAGCTGTTTTTT
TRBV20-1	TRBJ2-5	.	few	CSARDPRETQYF	TGCAGTGCTAGAGATCCGCGGGAGACCCAGTACTTC
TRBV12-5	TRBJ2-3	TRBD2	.	CASGLGLLAGVTDTQYF	TGTGCTAGTGGTTTGGGCCTGCTAGCGGGCGTTACAGATACGCAGTATTTT
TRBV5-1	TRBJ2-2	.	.	CASSLAVQNTGELFF	TGCGCCAGCAGCTTGGCAGTGCAGAACACCGGGGAGCTGTTTTTT
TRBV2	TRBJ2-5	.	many	CASSEVGPETQYF	TGTGCCAGCAGTGAAGTGGGCCCAGAGACCCAGTACTTC
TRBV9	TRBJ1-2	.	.	CASSVGGAYGYTF	TGTGCCAGCAGCGTGGGGGGTGCCTATGGCTACACCTTC
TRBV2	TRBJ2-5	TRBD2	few	CAASGGAGRETQYF	TGTGCCGCCTCGGGAGGGGCCGGCAGAGAGACCCAGTACTTC
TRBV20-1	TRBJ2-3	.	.	CSSFDREGTDTQYF	TGCAGTTCCTTCGACAGGGAGGGCACAGATACGCAGTATTTT
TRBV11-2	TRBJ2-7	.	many	CASSPTEGWVPYEQYF	TGTGCCAGCAGCCCTACCGAGGGCTGGGTCCCCTACGAGCAGTACTTC
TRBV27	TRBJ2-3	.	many	CASSLRRGSTDTQYF	TGTGCCAGCAGTTTAAGAAGGGGTAGCACAGATACGCAGTATTTT
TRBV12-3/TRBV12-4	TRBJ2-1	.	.	CASSYQGYEQFF	TGTGCCAGCAGTTACCAGGGTTATGAGCAGTTCTTC
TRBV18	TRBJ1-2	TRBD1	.	CASSPPGQNGYTF	TGTGCCAGCTCACCACCGGGACAGAATGGCTACACCTTC
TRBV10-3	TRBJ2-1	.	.	CAISESLGTAEQFF	TGTGCCATCAGTGAGTCCCTAGGGACTGCTGAGCAGTTCTTC
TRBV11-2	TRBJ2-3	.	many	CASSSGPQDTQYF	TGTGCCAGCAGCTCCGGACCCCAGGATACGCAGTATTTT
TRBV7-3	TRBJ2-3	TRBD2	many	CASSQTSGGSTDTQYF	TGTGCCAGCAGCCAGACTAGCGGGGGAAGCACAGATACGCAGTATTTT
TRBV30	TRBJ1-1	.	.	CAWMPRDTEAFF	TGTGCCTGGATGCCCAGAGATACTGAAGCTTTCTTT
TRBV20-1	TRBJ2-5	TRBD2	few	CSVPGLAEETQYF	TGCAGTGTCCCTGGACTAGCGGAAGAGACCCAGTACTTC
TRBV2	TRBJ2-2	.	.	CASSTLGSANTGELFF	TGTGCCAGCTCGACGCTGGGCTCCGCGAACACCGGGGAGCTGTTTTTT
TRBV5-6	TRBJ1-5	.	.	CASSWRDQPQHF	TGTGCCAGCAGCTGGAGGGACCAGCCCCAGCATTTT